These 19 T cell receptor beta chains were sequenced from one sample in a study of shared clonotypes between healthy human individuals. Sequencing was performed with immunoSEQ multiplex PCR; in TCRdb, only in-frame clones are kept and a portion is missing. The sample has approximately 2,200,000 clones, approximately 94% seen once. Only CD45RO-negative cells positively selected for CCR7 counted as naive CD8 cells, so terminally differentiated effector memory CD45RA+ cells were excluded. The sequenced sample was naive CD8+ T cells from PBMCs. All receptors come from a man aged 18 to 29 in good health. Some clones in this sample may be carry-over from other donors' samples.

The rearrangement joins TRBV4-3 to TRBJ2-3; 7 bases agree with TRBD2. This CDR3 spans 16 amino acids. The junction had 6 bases not matched to a gene; V was cut back by 1 base and J by 2 bases. The germline CDR1 and CDR2 sequences are LGHNA and YSLEER. CDR3 nucleotide sequence: TGCGCCAGCAGCCAAGGTCCTAGCGGCCCCACAGATACGCAGTATTTT. It specifies CASSQGPSGPTDTQYF.

This clone was counted between two and nine times. This sequence joins TRBV4-1 and TRBJ1-5; a possible D gene is TRBD1 (5 bases). CDR3 length equals 15 residues. Germline V gives CDR1 MGHRA, CDR2 YSYEKL. The V end lost 5 bases, the J end lost 5 bases, and 16 bases lay between the germline ends. The CDR3 nucleotides are TGCGCCAGCAGCTTGGGGCCAAATCCCTATCAGCCCCAGCATTTT. It is translated as CASSLGPNPYQPQHF.

This chain links TRBV29-1 with TRBJ2-2, with TRBD2 as a possible D gene (7 bases). V was trimmed by 7 bases and J by 5 bases, leaving 11 bases between them. Germline values: CDR1 SQVTM, CDR2 ANQGSEA. The CDR3 spans 12 residues. The CDR3 coding sequence is TGCAGCGGCAGGGGAGGGACCGGGGAGCTGTTTTTT. Translating it yields CSGRGGTGELFF.

The V call is TRBV6-6, the J call TRBJ1-1; D is unclear. Deletions cut 2 bases from V and 1 base from J, with 11 bases between. Germline CDR1 and CDR2: MNHNY and SVGAGI (reference sequence). The length of the CDR3 is 15 residues. In DNA, the CDR3 is TGTGCCAGCAGTTACGGGCATCGGGGGAACACTGAAGCTTTCTTT. Its protein product is CASSYGHRGNTEAFF.

The J gene is TRBJ1-1, the V gene TRBV28, with 7 bases that match TRBD1. J gave up 5 bases and V 7 bases, and 10 bases lay outside the gene matches. This CDR3 comprises 14 residues. Looked up from germline, CDR1 is MDHEN and CDR2 is SYDVKM. CDR3 amino acids: CASTEDRGLTEAFF. CDR3 bases: TGTGCCAGCACCGAGGATAGGGGGCTTACTGAAGCTTTCTTT.

The J gene is TRBJ2-3, the V gene TRBV4-3; TRBD2 agrees at 10 bases. V gave up 0 bases and J gave up 6 bases; unmatched junction bases: 6. CDR3 length equals 16 residues. The germline CDR1 and CDR2 sequences are LGHNA and YSLEER. The CDR3 DNA sequence: TGCGCCAGCAGCCAAGAATCAGCGGGAGGGCGTGATACGCAGTATTTT. It is translated as CASSQESAGGRDTQYF.

V usage is TRBV9 and J usage is TRBJ2-1; TRBD1 or TRBD2 may be the D gene (6 bases each). Trimming stripped 0 bases from V and 6 bases from J, with 13 bases between. Germline CDR1 reads SGDLS; CDR2 reads YYNGEE. CDR3 length equals 15 residues. This chain's CDR3 is CASSVVGGRPNEQFF. The CDR3 nucleotides read TGTGCCAGCAGCGTAGTGGGGGGCCGCCCCAATGAGCAGTTCTTC.

The V gene is TRBV29-1, the J gene TRBJ1-4; the D gene is possibly TRBD1 (5 bases). Germline CDR1 SQVTM, CDR2 ANQGSEA. This CDR3 contains 14 residues. Between the trimmed V and J ends, which lost 4 bases and 6 bases, there was a span of 15 bases. In nucleotides, the CDR3 is TGCAGCGTTGTTGTAGGGGATACTCATGAAAAACTGTTTTTT. This encodes CSVVVGDTHEKLFF.

Details on this clone: Other DNA sequences in the sample encode the same CDR3. The rearrangement joins TRBV29-1 to TRBJ2-1; TRBD2 matches 7 bases. CDR3 size: 11 residues. Trimming removed 6 bases from V and 4 bases from J; junction bases left unmatched: 0. CDR1 and CDR2 (germline): SQVTM, ANQGSEA. CDR3 DNA sequence: TGCAGCGTGGGGGGGTACAATGAGCAGTTCTTC. Protein: CSVGGYNEQFF.

The gene calls are TRBV29-1 and TRBJ2-7, with D hard to call. The ends were cut back, 8 bases at V and 2 bases at J, with 16 bases in the middle. Germline lookup yields CDR1 SQVTM and CDR2 ANQGSEA. The CDR3 is 13 residues long. This CDR3 reads CSIKGPAPYEQYF. The CDR3 DNA follows: TGCAGCATAAAAGGACCGGCCCCCTACGAGCAGTACTTC.

The chain recombines TRBV4-3 with TRBJ1-2, with D unclear. Germline assignment: CDR1 LGHNA and CDR2 YSLEER. The CDR3 totals 14 residues. Trimming left V 3 bases short and J 8 bases short, with 16 bases between. This CDR3 reads CASSQYLREPGYTF. The CDR3 nucleotides are TGCGCCAGCAGCCAGTATCTACGGGAGCCGGGCTACACCTTC.

The table lists this clone with a count of one. The V gene is TRBV27, the J gene TRBJ1-1; the match to TRBD1 covers 7 bases. Germline V gene lookup returns CDR1 MNHEY and CDR2 SMNVEV (reference sequence). V lost 10 bases and J lost 0; bases outside the gene matches: 5. CDR3 length: 13 amino acids. DNA for the CDR3: TGTGCCACCACAACAGGGGTGAACACTGAAGCTTTCTTT. This codes for CATTTGVNTEAFF.

This clone was seen once. The chain links TRBV10-3 to TRBJ2-1; D might be TRBD2 (6 bases). This CDR3 contains 17 residues. V dropped 4 bases and J dropped 0 bases, with 16 bases sitting between them. Germline V CDR1 and CDR2: ENHRY, SYGVKD. CDR3 DNA: TGTGCCATCAGTGGAGAAAGGGACTCCGGCTCCTACAATGAGCAGTTCTTC. This sequence encodes CAISGERDSGSYNEQFF.

To note about this clone: The sample contains more than one DNA sequence encoding this CDR3. This chain joins TRBV6-1 and TRBJ2-1; 8 nucleotides line up with TRBD2. Trimming at V came to 6 bases and at J to 2 bases, leaving 6 bases not matched to a gene. There are 15 residues in the CDR3. Germline V gene sequence: CDR1 MNHNS, CDR2 SASEGT. The CDR3: CASSVSGSAYNEQFF. The DNA of the CDR3 is TGTGCCAGCAGCGTAAGCGGGAGCGCCTACAATGAGCAGTTCTTC.

The CDR3 sequence is CASSYPPGKGRETQYF. DNA for the CDR3: TGTGCCAGCAGTTACCCACCGGGTAAGGGGCGAGAGACCCAGTACTTC. V is TRBV6-5 and J is TRBJ2-5; the D gene is possibly TRBD1 (5 bases). The CDR3 runs 16 residues. V was cut by 2 bases and J by 4 bases, with 17 bases left in between. Germline lookup yields CDR1 MNHEY and CDR2 SVGAGI.

J is TRBJ1-2 and V is TRBV5-1; 12 bases agree with TRBD1. Trimming took 1 base from V and 4 from J; bases not matched to a gene: 8. Germline values: CDR1 SGHRS, CDR2 YFSETQ. The CDR3 covers 17 residues. The CDR3 loop is CASSLLGQGAFLYGYTF. CDR3 DNA: TGCGCCAGCAGCTTGCTGGGACAGGGGGCTTTTCTCTATGGCTACACCTTC.

Of note for this clone: Distinct nucleotide sequences in the sample also encode this CDR3. The chain is built from TRBV20-1 and TRBJ2-7, with D possibly called TRBD1 or TRBD2 (5 bases each). V lost 6 bases and J 2 bases, leaving 8 bases between the germline ends. The CDR3 length is 11 residues. Germline CDR1 is DFQATT and CDR2 is SNEGSKA (reference sequence). The CDR3 region is CSAGTAYEQYF. The CDR3 coding sequence is TGCAGTGCGGGGACGGCCTACGAGCAGTACTTC.

This clone was recorded only once. V is TRBV11-2 and J is TRBJ2-5, with D possibly TRBD1 on 6 matching bases. Looked up from germline, CDR1 is SGHAT and CDR2 is FQNNGV. V lost 5 bases and J lost 2, with 12 bases in between. This CDR3 comprises 14 residues. The CDR3 protein is CASSIWTDQETQYF. CDR3 bases: TGTGCCAGCAGCATATGGACAGATCAAGAGACCCAGTACTTC.

V and J are TRBV2 and TRBJ2-3; no reliable D call. CDR1 and CDR2 (germline): SNHLY, FYNNEI. This CDR3 contains 14 residues. Trimming pared 2 bases from V and 2 bases from J, leaving 8 bases between. The CDR3 nucleotides are TGTGCCAGCAGTGAAAAGGAGTCCACAGATACGCAGTATTTT. Translating gives CASSEKESTDTQYF.